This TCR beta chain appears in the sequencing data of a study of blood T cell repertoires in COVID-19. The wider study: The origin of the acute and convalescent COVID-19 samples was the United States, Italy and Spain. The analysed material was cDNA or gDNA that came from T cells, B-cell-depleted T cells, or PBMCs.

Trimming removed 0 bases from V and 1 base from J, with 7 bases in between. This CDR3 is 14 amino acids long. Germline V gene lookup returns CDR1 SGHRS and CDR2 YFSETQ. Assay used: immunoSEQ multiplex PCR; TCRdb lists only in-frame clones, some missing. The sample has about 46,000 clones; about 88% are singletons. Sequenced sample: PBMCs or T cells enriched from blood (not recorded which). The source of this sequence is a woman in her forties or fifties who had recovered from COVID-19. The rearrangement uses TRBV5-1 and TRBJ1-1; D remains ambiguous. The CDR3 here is CASSLEAGNTEAFF. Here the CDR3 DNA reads TGCGCCAGCAGCTTGGAGGCAGGGAACACTGAAGCTTTCTTT.